The clone carrying this T cell receptor (beta chain) was seen at least ten times. Its antigen is not identified. The data were obtained in a study of CD8+CD57+ T cells in acquired aplastic anemia. Study overall: An average of about 3.2 ug of DNA was obtained from sorted CD4+ and CD8+ cells. Notes on the study in general: Sharing between patients and controls was observed for around 30 CD8+ CDR3 sequences. Patients did not significantly differ from controls in CD8+ Simpson's diversity.

Before being chosen for sequencing, patients had shown CD8+CD57+ cell expansion by flow cytometry. The study sampled blood from patients who had received no therapy. The template for TCR beta VDJ and CDR3 sequence profiling was genomic DNA. Each CDR3 protein gets one entry after TCRdb re-called the reads with MiXCR. The table lists over 150,000 distinct CDR3 sequences, 48% of them singletons. Germline loops: CDR1 SGHKS, CDR2 YYEKEE (reference sequence). CDR3 length: 16 residues. The ends lost 0 bases at V and 0 bases at J; junction bases unmatched: 2. The sequenced sample was sorted CD4+, CD8+, or CD8+CD57+ T cells (not recorded which) from PBMCs. This chain uses TRBV5-5 with TRBJ2-2, with 7 bases fitting TRBD1. The clonotype was recovered from a human donor with aplastic anemia. In DNA form, the CDR3 reads TGTGCCAGCAGCTTGGCGCAGGGGGCGAACACCGGGGAGCTGTTTTTT. Its protein product is CASSLAQGANTGELFF. The full variable domain, in which reference TRBV5-5 and TRBJ2-2 provide the parts outside the CDR3, is DAGVTQSPTHLIKTRGQQVTLRCSPISGHKSVSWYQQVLGQGPQFIFQYYEKEERGRGNFPDRFSARQFPNYSSELNVNALLLGDSALYLCASSLAQGANTGELFFGEGSRLTVL.